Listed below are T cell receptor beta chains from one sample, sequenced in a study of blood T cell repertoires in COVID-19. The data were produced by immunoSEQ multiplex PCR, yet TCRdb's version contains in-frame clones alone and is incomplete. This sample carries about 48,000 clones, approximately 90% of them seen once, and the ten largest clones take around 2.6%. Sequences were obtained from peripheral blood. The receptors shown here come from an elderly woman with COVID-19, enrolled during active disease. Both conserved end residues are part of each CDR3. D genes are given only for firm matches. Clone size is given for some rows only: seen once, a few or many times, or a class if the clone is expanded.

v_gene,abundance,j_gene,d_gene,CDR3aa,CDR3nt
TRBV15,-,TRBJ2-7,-,CATSKLSGISYEQYF,TGTGCCACCAGCAAGCTTAGCGGCATCTCCTACGAGCAGTACTTC
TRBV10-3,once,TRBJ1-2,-,CAISGFRDGYTF,TGTGCCATCAGTGGGTTCAGGGATGGCTACACCTTC
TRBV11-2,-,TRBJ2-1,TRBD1,CASSLAPGQGNEQFF,TGTGCCAGCAGCCTAGCACCGGGACAGGGCAATGAGCAGTTCTTC
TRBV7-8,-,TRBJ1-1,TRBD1,CASSWGQGTEAFF,TGTGCCAGCAGCTGGGGACAGGGCACTGAAGCTTTCTTT
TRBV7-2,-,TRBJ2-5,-,CASSRSGYQETQYF,TGTGCCAGCAGCCGCAGCGGTTACCAAGAGACCCAGTACTTC
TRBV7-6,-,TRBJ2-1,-,CASSWGGTGTYNEQFF,TGTGCCAGCAGCTGGGGAGGGACAGGAACCTACAATGAGCAGTTCTTC
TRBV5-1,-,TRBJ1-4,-,CASSRQGGSSEKLFF,TGCGCCAGCAGCCGCCAGGGAGGGTCGTCGGAAAAACTGTTTTTT
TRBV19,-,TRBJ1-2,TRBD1,CASSIRNRGNYGYTF,TGTGCCAGTAGTATACGGAACAGGGGTAACTATGGCTACACCTTC
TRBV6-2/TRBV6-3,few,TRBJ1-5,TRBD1,CASSSTGGGQPQHF,TGTGCCAGCAGCTCGACAGGGGGGGGTCAGCCCCAGCATTTT
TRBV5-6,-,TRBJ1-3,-,CASSLWRGTGNTIYF,TGTGCCAGCAGCTTGTGGCGGGGAACTGGAAACACCATATATTTT
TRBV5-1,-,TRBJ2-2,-,CASSFIRTDHTGELFF,TGCGCCAGCAGCTTTATTCGAACAGACCACACCGGGGAGCTGTTTTTT
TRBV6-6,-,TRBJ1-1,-,CASSYYGQNTEAFF,TGTGCCAGCAGTTACTATGGACAGAACACTGAAGCTTTCTTT
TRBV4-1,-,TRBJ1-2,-,CASRGGLGYTF,TGCGCCAGCAGGGGGGGGCTTGGCTACACCTTC
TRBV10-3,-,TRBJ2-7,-,CAISSSLTASYEQYF,TGTGCCATCAGTTCCTCCCTGACAGCTTCCTACGAGCAGTACTTC
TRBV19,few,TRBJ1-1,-,CASSGGFPEAFF,TGTGCCAGTAGTGGGGGGTTTCCTGAAGCTTTCTTT
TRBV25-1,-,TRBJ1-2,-,CASSVTGYYGYTF,TGTGCCAGCAGTGTAACAGGGTACTATGGCTACACCTTC
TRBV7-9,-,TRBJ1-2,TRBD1,CASSLALVEGARGYTF,TGTGCCAGCAGCTTAGCGCTCGTTGAGGGGGCGCGAGGCTACACCTTC
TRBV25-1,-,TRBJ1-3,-,CASNPGRGNTIYF,TGTGCCAGCAACCCAGGGCGTGGAAACACCATATATTTT
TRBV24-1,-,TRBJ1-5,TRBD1,CATSARGKGARSNQPQHF,TGTGCCACCAGTGCTAGGGGGAAGGGGGCCCGCAGCAATCAGCCCCAGCATTTT
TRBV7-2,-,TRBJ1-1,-,CASSLGGNMNTEAFF,TGTGCCAGCAGCTTAGGTGGCAACATGAACACTGAAGCTTTCTTT
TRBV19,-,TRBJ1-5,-,CASSIPGARDSNQPQHF,TGTGCCAGTAGTATTCCAGGGGCGAGGGATAGCAATCAGCCCCAGCATTTT
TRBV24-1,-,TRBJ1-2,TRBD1,CATSDLNRGYGYTF,TGTGCCACCAGTGATTTGAACAGGGGGTATGGCTACACCTTC
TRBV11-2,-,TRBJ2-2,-,CASSLVSQRTGELFF,TGTGCCAGCAGCTTAGTGTCCCAGCGCACCGGGGAGCTGTTTTTT
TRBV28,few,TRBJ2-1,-,CASRNRINEQFF,TGTGCCAGCCGTAACAGGATCAATGAGCAGTTCTTC
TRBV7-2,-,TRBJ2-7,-,CASSLAASPGYEQYF,TGTGCCAGCAGCTTAGCAGCTAGCCCGGGGTACGAGCAGTACTTC
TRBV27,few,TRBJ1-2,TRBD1,CASRGGRGVRYGYTF,TGTGCCAGCAGGGGAGGCAGGGGGGTTCGGTATGGCTACACCTTC
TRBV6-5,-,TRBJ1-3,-,CASSLSVASGNTIYF,TGTGCCAGCAGTCTGAGCGTCGCCTCTGGAAACACCATATATTTT
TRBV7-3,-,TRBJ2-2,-,CASRTGGLGTGELFF,TGTGCCAGCAGGACTGGAGGACTCGGCACCGGGGAGCTGTTTTTT
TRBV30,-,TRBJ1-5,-,CAWSDTPGYDQPQHF,TGTGCCTGGAGTGATACTCCAGGCTATGATCAGCCCCAGCATTTT
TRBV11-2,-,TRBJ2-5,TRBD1,CASSPDRVRETQYF,TGTGCCAGCAGCCCGGACAGGGTCCGAGAGACCCAGTACTTC
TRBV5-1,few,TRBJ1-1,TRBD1,CASSLGGQQNTEAFF,TGCGCCAGCAGCTTGGGGGGACAGCAGAACACTGAAGCTTTCTTT
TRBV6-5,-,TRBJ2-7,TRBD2,CASSSSLAGEQYF,TGTGCCAGCAGCTCCTCCCTAGCGGGGGAGCAGTACTTC
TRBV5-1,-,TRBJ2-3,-,CASSSSTDTQYF,TGCGCCAGCAGCTCTTCCACAGATACGCAGTATTTT
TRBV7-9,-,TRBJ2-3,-,CASSLGGRTDTQYF,TGTGCCAGCAGCTTAGGGGGGCGGACAGATACGCAGTATTTT
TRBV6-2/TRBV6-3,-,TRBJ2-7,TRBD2,CASSYGGVSGRNSYEQYF,TGTGCCAGCAGTTACGGAGGGGTTAGCGGGAGGAACTCCTACGAGCAGTACTTC
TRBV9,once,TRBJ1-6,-,CASSVDPGVRWGGMVSPLHF,TGTGCCAGCAGCGTAGATCCTGGTGTGCGATGGGGGGGGATGGTTTCACCCCTCCACTTT
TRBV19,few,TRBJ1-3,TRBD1,CASSTGGSGNTIYF,TGTGCCAGTAGTACAGGGGGCTCTGGAAACACCATATATTTT
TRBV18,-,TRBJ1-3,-,CASSPPQGSGNTIYF,TGTGCCAGCTCACCACCGCAGGGCTCTGGAAACACCATATATTTT
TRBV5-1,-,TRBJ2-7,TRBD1,CASSPGTVRNEQYF,TGCGCCAGCAGCCCCGGGACAGTCAGGAACGAGCAGTACTTC
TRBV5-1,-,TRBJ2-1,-,CASSFSLRQVYNEQFF,TGCGCCAGCAGCTTTAGTCTCCGGCAGGTTTACAATGAGCAGTTCTTC
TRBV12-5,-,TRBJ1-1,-,CASGLELNTEAFF,TGTGCTAGTGGTTTAGAGTTGAACACTGAAGCTTTCTTT
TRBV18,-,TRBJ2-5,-,CASSPPYREETQYF,TGTGCCAGCTCACCACCGTACAGGGAAGAGACCCAGTACTTC
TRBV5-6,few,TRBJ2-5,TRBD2,CASSSLTGLAQETQYF,TGTGCCAGCAGCTCCTTGACGGGACTAGCCCAAGAGACCCAGTACTTC
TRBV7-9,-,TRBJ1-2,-,CASSLLGVGGYTF,TGTGCCAGCAGCTTGCTCGGGGTTGGTGGCTACACCTTC
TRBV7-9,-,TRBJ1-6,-,CASSLTVSYNSPLHF,TGTGCCAGCAGCTTAACAGTCTCCTATAATTCACCCCTCCACTTT
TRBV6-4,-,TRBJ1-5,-,CASSEQGNQPQHF,TGTGCCAGCAGTGAACAGGGCAATCAGCCCCAGCATTTT
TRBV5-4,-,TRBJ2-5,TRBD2,CASSPGRLAGAGETQYF,TGTGCCAGCAGCCCGGGGCGGCTAGCGGGAGCTGGAGAGACCCAGTACTTC
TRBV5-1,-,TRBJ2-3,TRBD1,CASSPGTASDTQYF,TGCGCCAGCAGCCCCGGGACAGCATCAGATACGCAGTATTTT
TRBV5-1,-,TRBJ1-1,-,CASSVDRDGAFF,TGCGCCAGCAGCGTGGACAGAGATGGTGCTTTCTTT